The sequence of this TCR beta chain was determined in a study of B cell selection in AIRE deficiency. Study findings and constraints: Roughly 29% of healthy-shared Treg TCRbeta sequences appeared in patient Tconv cells. AIRE-deficient Tconv and Treg repertoires matched healthy donors in TCRBV, CDR3 length, diversity.

Germline V gene data show CDR1 as MNHNY and CDR2 as SVGAGI (reference sequence). The CDR3 covers 14 residues. The V end lost 6 bases, the J end lost 5 bases, and 16 bases lay between the germline ends. Produced via immunoSEQ multiplex PCR; TCRdb's table is partial and in-frame only. The sample lists fewer than 30,000 clones, approximately 96% seen once, with around 0.19% in the top ten. CD4+CD127+ cells were sorted as the conventional CD4 T cells. As for this clone: The antigen remains undetermined.

Material for sequencing was conventional CD4+ T cells sorted from PBMCs. The sequence was collected from a human donor with AIRE deficiency. The rearrangement links TRBV6-6 to TRBJ1-2, with D hard to call. The CDR3: CASSPTVLNYGYTF. DNA for the CDR3: TGTGCCAGCAGCCCAACCGTCCTGAATTATGGCTACACCTTC.